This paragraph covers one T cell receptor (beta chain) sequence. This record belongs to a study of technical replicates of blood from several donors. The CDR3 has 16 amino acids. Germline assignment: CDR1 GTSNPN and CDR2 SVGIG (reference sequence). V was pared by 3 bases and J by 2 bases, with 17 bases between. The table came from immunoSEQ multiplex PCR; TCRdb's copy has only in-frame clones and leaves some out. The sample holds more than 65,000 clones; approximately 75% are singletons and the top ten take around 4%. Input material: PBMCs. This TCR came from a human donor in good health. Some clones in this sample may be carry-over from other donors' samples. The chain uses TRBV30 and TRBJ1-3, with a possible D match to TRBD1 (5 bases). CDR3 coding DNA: TGTGCCTGGAGACCCCCCCCCGCAGGGCCTGGAAACACCATATATTTT. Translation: CAWRPPPAGPGNTIYF. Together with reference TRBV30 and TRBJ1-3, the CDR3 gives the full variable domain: SQTIHQWPATLVQPVGSPLSLECTVEGTSNPNLYWYRQAAGRGLQLLFYSVGIGQISSEVPQNLSASRPQDRQFILSSKKLLLSDSGFYLCAWRPPPAGPGNTIYFGEGSWLTVV.